This entry is about one T cell receptor (beta chain). This sample is part of a study of response to subunit inactivated influenza vaccine. TCRdb reprocessed the RT-PCR reads with MiXCR, giving one entry per CDR3 protein. The table lists about 500,000 distinct CDR3 sequences, approximately 7.2% of them singletons, with over 10% in the top ten. The material was PBMCs from blood, obtained around 25 months after vaccination. This receptor was taken from a man aged 50 to 69 who received an inactivated influenza vaccine.

CDR3 DNA: TGCAGCGCCCCCGGGCAATCGGATGAGCAGTTCTTC. This encodes CSAPGQSDEQFF. The gene calls are TRBV29-1 and TRBJ2-1, with unresolved D. V lost 7 bases to trimming and J lost 8 bases, with 15 bases between them. Germline CDR1 reads SQVTM; CDR2 reads ANQGSEA. The CDR3 length is 12 residues.